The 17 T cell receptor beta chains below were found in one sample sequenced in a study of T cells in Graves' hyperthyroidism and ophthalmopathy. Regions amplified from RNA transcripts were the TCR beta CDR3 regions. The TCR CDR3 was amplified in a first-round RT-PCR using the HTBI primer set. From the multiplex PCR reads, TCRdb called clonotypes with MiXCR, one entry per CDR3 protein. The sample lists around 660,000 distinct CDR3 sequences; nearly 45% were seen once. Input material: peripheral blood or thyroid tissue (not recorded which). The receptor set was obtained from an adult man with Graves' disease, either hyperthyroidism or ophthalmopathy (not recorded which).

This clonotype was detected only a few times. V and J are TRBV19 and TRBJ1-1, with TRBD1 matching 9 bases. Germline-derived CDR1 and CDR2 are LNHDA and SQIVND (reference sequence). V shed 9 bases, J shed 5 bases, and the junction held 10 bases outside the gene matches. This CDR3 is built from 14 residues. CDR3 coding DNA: TGTGCCAGCCGACAGGGGGAAAGATCAACTGAAGCTTTCTTT. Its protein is CASRQGERSTEAFF.

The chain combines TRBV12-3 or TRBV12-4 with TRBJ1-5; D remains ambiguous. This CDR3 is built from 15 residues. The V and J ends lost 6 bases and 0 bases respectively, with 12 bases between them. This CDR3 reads CASSLGTHSNQPQHF. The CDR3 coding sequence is TGTGCCAGCAGCCTTGGAACCCATAGCAATCAGCCCCAGCATTTT.

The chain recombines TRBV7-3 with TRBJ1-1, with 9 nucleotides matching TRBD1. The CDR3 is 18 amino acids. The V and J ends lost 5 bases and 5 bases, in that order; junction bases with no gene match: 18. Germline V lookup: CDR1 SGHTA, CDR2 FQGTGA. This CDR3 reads CASSDLPGQGFGGTEAFF. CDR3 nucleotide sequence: TGTGCCAGCAGCGATCTGCCGGGACAGGGATTTGGAGGGACTGAAGCTTTCTTT.

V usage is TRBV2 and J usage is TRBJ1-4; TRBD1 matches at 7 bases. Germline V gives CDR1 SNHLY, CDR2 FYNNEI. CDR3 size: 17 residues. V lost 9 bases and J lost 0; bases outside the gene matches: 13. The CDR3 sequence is CARVGQSSHATNEKLFF. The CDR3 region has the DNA TGTGCCAGAGTGGGACAGAGCTCACATGCAACTAATGAAAAACTGTTTTTT. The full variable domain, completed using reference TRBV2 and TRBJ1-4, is EPEVTQTPSHQVTQMGQEVILRCVPISNHLYFYWYRQILGQKVEFLVSFYNNEISEKSEIFDDQFSVERPDGSNFTLKIRSTKLEDSAMYFCARVGQSSHATNEKLFFGSGTQLSVL.

CDR3 sequence: CASSPAGTGYSGYTF. CDR3 in DNA: TGTGCCAGCAGCCCGGCCGGGACAGGGTATTCTGGCTACACCTTC. The chain has TRBV7-9 and TRBJ1-2, with TRBD1 matching over 9 bases. Germline CDR1 and CDR2: SEHNR and FQNEAQ (reference sequence). Germline trimming cut 5 bases from V and 7 bases from J; bases unmatched to any gene: 11. The CDR3 is 15 amino acids.

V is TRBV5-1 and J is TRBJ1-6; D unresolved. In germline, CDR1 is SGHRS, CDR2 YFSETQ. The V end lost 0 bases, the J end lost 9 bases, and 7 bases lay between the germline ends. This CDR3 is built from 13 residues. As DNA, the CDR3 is TGCGCCAGCAGCTTGGACGGGTTTTCACCCCTCCACTTT. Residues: CASSLDGFSPLHF.

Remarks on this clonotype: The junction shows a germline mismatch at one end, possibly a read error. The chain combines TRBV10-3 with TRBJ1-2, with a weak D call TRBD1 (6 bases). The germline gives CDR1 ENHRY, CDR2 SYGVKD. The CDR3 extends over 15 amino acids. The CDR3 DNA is TGTGCCAGCAGTGATCCACGGGGGCGCATCTATGGCTACACCTTC. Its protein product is CASSDPRGRIYGYTF.

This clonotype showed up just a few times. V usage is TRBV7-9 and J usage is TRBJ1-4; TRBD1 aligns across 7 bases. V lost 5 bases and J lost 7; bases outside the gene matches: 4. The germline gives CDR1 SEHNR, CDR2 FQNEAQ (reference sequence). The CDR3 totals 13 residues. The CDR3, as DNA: TGTGCCAGCAGCCCCCACAGGGGTGAAAAACTGTTTTTT. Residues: CASSPHRGEKLFF. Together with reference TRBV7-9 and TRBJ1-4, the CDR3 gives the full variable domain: DTGVSQNPRHKITKRGQNVTFRCDPISEHNRLYWYRQTLGQGPEFLTYFQNEAQLEKSRLLSDRFSAERPKGSFSTLEIQRTEQGDSAMYLCASSPHRGEKLFFGSGTQLSVL.

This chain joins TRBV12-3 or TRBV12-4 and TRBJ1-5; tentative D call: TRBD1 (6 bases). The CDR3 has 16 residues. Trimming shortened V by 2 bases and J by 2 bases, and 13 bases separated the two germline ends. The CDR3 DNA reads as TGTGCCAGCAGTTTACTCCCTCACAGGGGCAATCAGCCCCAGCATTTT. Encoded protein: CASSLLPHRGNQPQHF.

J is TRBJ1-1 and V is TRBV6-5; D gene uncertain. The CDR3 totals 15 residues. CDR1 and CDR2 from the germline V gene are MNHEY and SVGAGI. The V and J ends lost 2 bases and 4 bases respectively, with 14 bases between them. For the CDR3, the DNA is TGTGCCAGCAGTTACGACATAGGGAACACCACTGAAGCTTTCTTT. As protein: CASSYDIGNTTEAFF.

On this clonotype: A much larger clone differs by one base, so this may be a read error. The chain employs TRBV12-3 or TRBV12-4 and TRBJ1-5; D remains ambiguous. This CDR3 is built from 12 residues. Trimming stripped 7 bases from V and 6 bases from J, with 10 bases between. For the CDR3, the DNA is TGTGCCAGCATGATGGGGAGTCAGCCCCAGCATTTT. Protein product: CASMMGSQPQHF.

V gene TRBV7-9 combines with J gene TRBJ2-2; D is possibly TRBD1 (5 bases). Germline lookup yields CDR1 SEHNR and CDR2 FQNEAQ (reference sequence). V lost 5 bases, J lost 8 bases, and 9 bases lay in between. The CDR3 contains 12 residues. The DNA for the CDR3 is TGTGCCAGCAGCCAAGGGGTTGGGGAGCTGTTTTTT. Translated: CASSQGVGELFF.

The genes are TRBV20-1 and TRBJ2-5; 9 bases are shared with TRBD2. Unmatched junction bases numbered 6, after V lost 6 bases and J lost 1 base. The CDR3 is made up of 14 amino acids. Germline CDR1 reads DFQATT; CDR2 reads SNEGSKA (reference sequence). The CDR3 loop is CSAVGSGSQETQYF. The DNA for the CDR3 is TGCAGTGCCGTCGGTAGCGGGAGCCAAGAGACCCAGTACTTC.

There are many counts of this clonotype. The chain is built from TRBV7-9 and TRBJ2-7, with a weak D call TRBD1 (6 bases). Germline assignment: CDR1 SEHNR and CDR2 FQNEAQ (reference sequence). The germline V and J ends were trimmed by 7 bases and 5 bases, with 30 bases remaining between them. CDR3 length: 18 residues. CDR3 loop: CASILPPVITGIFDEQYF. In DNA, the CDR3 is TGTGCCAGCATCCTTCCCCCGGTCATAACAGGGATTTTCGACGAGCAGTACTTC.

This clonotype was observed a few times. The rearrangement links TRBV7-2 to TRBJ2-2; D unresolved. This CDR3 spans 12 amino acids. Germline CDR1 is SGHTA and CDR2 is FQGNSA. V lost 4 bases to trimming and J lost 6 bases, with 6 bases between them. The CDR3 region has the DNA TGTGCCAGCAGCTCCTCGGCCGGGGAGCTGTTTTTT. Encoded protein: CASSSSAGELFF.

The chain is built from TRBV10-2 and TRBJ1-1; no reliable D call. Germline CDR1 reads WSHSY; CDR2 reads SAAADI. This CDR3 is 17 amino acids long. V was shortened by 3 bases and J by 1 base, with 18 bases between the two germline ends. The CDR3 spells CASSDSRWGSPNTEAFF. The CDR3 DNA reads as TGCGCCAGCAGTGATAGCAGGTGGGGTTCCCCGAACACTGAAGCTTTCTTT.

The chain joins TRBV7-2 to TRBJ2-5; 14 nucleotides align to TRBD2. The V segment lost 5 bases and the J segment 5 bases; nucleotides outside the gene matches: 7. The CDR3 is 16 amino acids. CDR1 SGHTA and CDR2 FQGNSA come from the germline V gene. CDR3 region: CASSRPGLAGVETQYF. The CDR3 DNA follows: TGTGCCAGCAGCCGGCCGGGACTAGCGGGGGTGGAGACCCAGTACTTC.